Detailed here is one TCR beta chain. This sample stems from a study of regulatory T cells in long-lasting Graves disease. CDR3 length: 15 amino acids. The germline V gene encodes CDR1 MNHEY and CDR2 SMNVEV (reference sequence). Trimming left V 5 bases short and J 2 bases short, with 16 bases between. Time point here: persistent/refractory GD, antithyroid drugs over 5 years with positive TRAb. Preparation of the TCR library used RNA extracted from PBMCs. In building TCR beta libraries, iRepertoire HTBI primers were used together with Arm-PCR of CDR3 regions. TCRdb recomputed calls from the multiplex PCR reads with MiXCR, one row per CDR3 protein. This sample yields over 650,000 distinct CDR3 sequences, of which about 32% are seen a single time; roughly 46% belongs to the top ten.

Sequencing was performed on peripheral blood mononuclear cells (PBMCs), taken when the disease was refractory, from a patient treated with antithyroid drugs. The TCR originated in a female donor with Graves disease. This rearrangement joins TRBV27 to TRBJ2-7; D perhaps matches TRBD2 (5 bases). The CDR3 is CASSPGKGPPYEQYF. The CDR3 coding sequence is TGTGCCAGCAGTCCGGGAAAAGGTCCCCCCTACGAGCAGTACTTC.